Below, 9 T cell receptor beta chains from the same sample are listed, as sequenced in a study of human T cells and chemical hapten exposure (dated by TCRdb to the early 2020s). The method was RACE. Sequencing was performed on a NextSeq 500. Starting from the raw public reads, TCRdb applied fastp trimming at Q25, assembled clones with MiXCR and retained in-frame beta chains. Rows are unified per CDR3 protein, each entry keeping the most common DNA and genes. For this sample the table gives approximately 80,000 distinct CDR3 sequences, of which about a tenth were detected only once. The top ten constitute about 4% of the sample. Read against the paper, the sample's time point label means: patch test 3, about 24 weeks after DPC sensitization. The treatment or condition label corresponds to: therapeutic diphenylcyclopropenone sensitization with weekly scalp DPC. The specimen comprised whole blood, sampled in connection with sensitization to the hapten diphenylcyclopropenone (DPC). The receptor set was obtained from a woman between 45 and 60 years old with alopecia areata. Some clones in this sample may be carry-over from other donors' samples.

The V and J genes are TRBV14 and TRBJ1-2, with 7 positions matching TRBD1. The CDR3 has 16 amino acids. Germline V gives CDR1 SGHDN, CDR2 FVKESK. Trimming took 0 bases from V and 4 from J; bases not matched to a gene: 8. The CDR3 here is CASSQDWTGRVYGYTF. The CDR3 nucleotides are TGTGCCAGCAGCCAAGATTGGACAGGCCGGGTCTATGGCTACACCTTC.

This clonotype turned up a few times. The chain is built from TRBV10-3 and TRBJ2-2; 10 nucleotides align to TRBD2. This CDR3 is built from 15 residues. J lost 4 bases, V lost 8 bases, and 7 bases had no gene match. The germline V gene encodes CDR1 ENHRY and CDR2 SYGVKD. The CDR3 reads CAIGLAGASTGELFF. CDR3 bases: TGTGCCATCGGTCTAGCGGGAGCCTCCACCGGGGAGCTGTTTTTT.

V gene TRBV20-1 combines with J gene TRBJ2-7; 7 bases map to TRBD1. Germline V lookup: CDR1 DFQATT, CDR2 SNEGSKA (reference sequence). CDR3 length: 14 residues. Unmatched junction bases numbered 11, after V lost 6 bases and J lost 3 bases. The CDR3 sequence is CSAANRGPFYEQYF. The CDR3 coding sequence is TGCAGTGCCGCTAACAGGGGCCCCTTCTACGAGCAGTACTTC.

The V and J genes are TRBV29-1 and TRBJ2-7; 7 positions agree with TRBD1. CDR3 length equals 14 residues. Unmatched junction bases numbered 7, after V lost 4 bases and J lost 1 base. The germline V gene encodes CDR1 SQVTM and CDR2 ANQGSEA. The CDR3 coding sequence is TGCAGCGTTGGAGGGGCAGGGGGATCCTACGAGCAGTACTTC. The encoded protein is CSVGGAGGSYEQYF.

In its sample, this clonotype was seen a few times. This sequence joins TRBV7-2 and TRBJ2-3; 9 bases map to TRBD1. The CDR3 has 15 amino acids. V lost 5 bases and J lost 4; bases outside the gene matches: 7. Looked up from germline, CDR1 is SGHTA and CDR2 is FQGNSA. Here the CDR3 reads CASSEQGAGADTQYF. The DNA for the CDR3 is TGTGCCAGCAGCGAACAGGGGGCGGGCGCAGATACGCAGTATTTT.

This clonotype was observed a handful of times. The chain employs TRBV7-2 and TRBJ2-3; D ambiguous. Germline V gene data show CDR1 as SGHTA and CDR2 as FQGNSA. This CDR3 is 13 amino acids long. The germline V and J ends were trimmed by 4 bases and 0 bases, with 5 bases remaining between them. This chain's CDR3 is CASSSTSTDTQYF. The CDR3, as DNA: TGTGCCAGCAGCTCGACGAGCACAGATACGCAGTATTTT.

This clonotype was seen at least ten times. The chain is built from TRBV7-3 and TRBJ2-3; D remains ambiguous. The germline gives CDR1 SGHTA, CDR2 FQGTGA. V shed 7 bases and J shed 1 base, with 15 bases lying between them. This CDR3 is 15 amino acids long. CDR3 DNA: TGTGCCAGCACGATTGGCCCCTCAGGCACAGATACGCAGTATTTT. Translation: CASTIGPSGTDTQYF.

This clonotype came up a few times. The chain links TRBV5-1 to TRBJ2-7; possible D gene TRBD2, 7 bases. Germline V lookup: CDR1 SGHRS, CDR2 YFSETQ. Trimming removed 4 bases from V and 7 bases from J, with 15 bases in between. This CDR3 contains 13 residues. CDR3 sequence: CASSRGAPEEQYF. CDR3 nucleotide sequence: TGCGCCAGCAGCCGGGGGGCGCCGGAAGAGCAGTACTTC.

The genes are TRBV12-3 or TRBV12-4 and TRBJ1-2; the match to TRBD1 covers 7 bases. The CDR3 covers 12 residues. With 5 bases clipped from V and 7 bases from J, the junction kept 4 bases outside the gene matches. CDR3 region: CASSLTGIGYTF. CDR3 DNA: TGTGCCAGCAGTCTGACAGGGATTGGCTACACCTTC.